This TCR beta chain originates from a study of chemoradiotherapy in HPV16-positive cancers. Study background: A couple of HPV16-positive patients' cells yielded candidate HPV-specific clones and common motifs. Findings of the study overall: Better recurrence-free survival went with HPV-responsive T-cell expansion in HPV16-positive patients.

On this clone: As yet, its antigen is unknown.

Clones were sequenced by immunoSEQ multiplex PCR, and TCRdb holds only the in-frame ones, with some missing. The table has 16,000 or so clones, about three quarters seen once. The sample in question was tumor tissue, obtained from a patient who underwent chemoradiotherapy. The receptor was derived from a human donor with HPV-associated anogenital cancer.

This chain's CDR3 is CASSLGPSVGTGELFF. The CDR3 nucleotides read TGCGCCAGCAGCTTGGGGCCTAGCGTAGGCACCGGGGAGCTGTTTTTT. The rearrangement links TRBV5-1 to TRBJ2-2, with TRBD2 as a possible D gene (6 bases). V lost 0 bases and J 4 bases, leaving 13 bases between the germline ends. The germline V gene has CDR1 SGHRS and CDR2 YFSETQ. This CDR3 is 16 amino acids long.